Listed below are T cell receptor beta chains from one sample, sequenced in a study of T-cell memory formation after mild COVID-19. From the 5' RACE reads, TCRdb called clonotypes with MiXCR, one entry per CDR3 protein. The sample lists about 130,000 distinct CDR3 sequences, 16% occurring once. The sequencing sample was made of PBMCs or a T cell subset sorted from them (not recorded which). All receptors come from an adult woman who had mild COVID-19 (a few samples of this study predate the infection). Cell type and time point are not known. Both conserved end residues are part of each CDR3. Each record gives: V gene, clone size, CDR3 protein. Clone size appears in some rows only: once, few, many, or a class for an expanded clone.

TRBV5-1	.	CASSLGTGLTETQYF
TRBV29-1	few	CSVEGRGQGSYEQYF
TRBV25-1	few	CASQPSRTPGTSTGPYNEQFF
TRBV2	.	CASSESQGSGYGYTF
TRBV21-1	few	CASSKVEGDSQTDTQYF
TRBV12-3/TRBV12-4	.	CASSLSGSPDEQYF
TRBV7-8	.	CASREADSYNEQFF
TRBV5-1	.	CASSVEDRGTEAFF
TRBV18	.	CASSPQGPIYEQYF
TRBV18	.	CASSPELKEKLFF
TRBV30	.	CACLPSGFGTGVTDTQYF
TRBV10-3	many	CAISGLGQRGQETQYF
TRBV6-2/TRBV6-3	.	CATRRPGQGSYEQYF
TRBV27	few	CASSSGRGRSPLHF
TRBV5-1	few	CASSLRQGPPIDEQYF
TRBV24-1	few	CATSDLSDSSNQPQHF
TRBV12-3/TRBV12-4	few	CASSSPSSGNTGELFF
TRBV27	few	CASSSPLRGGTDTQYF
TRBV2	few	CASSELKGMDTDTQYF
TRBV15	few	CATSRRTGYNEQFF
TRBV2	.	CAREGQSNTEAFF
TRBV27	few	CASSLGGPTGELFF
TRBV4-1	few	CASSQGLGSEAFF
TRBV30	few	CAWSVIDGTEAFF
TRBV24-1	few	CATGQDGSTDTQYF
TRBV25-1	.	CASSELLYRGNEQFF
TRBV7-9	few	CASSLLGPYYEQYF
TRBV9	.	CASSVAQGGGYGYTF
TRBV20-1	few	CSARDPRSLMNTEAFF
TRBV11-2	few	CASSLGGGQFF
TRBV9	few	CASSATGGGNTEAFF
TRBV29-1	.	CSVDKPNTEAFF
TRBV12-3/TRBV12-4	.	CASSLSAGGLDTQYF
TRBV6-5	few	CASSQGNEAFF
TRBV29-1	few	CSARTTTNEKLFF
TRBV29-1	.	CSAGQGSNTGELFF
TRBV5-1	.	CASSLVLAGENEQFF
TRBV11-2	few	CASSLVVSVDTQYF
TRBV24-1	few	CATSDGLNTEAFF
TRBV30	.	CAWSRKVHSYEQYF
TRBV4-3	few	CASSQDASTGGTEAFF
TRBV20-1	.	CSAGPGQGVAQPQHF
TRBV28	few	CASVGGFSPGPETQYF
TRBV7-9	.	CASSLMATKKETQYF
TRBV12-3/TRBV12-4	.	CASGQERGVTDTQYF
TRBV4-3	.	CASSQGTGINTEAFF
TRBV6-2/TRBV6-3	.	CASSLLGPNTGELFF
TRBV19	few	CASIPHAGTGELFF
TRBV5-4	few	CATAGAGNSYEQYF
TRBV4-2	.	CASSQALAGGLNEQYF
TRBV12-3/TRBV12-4	few	CASSLVWGGTNTDTQYF
TRBV24-1	.	CATSDGTGTSRRDTQYF
TRBV11-3	few	CASSSGTSGGVHEQFF
TRBV3-1	few	CASSWERERRKDTQYF
TRBV6-5	few	CASRGPSSYNEQFF